This T cell receptor beta chain stems from a study of human T cells and chemical hapten exposure. Across the whole study: Small volume differences among pooled libraries mainly caused per-sample TCR yield variation.

Germline assignment: CDR1 MNHEY and CDR2 SVGAGI. The CDR3 is 17 amino acids. V lost 0 bases to trimming and J lost 0 bases, with 12 bases between them. Indicated time point: patch test 2, 6 weeks after DPC sensitization. As to treatment: therapeutic diphenylcyclopropenone sensitization with weekly scalp DPC. This clonotype was recorded many times. Its antigen is not known. Study-wide results and limits: In comparison with controls, expanded TCRs gave rise to a significantly larger number of large CDR3 similarity clusters.

The library attached unique molecular identifiers to individual cDNA molecules. One entry per CDR3 protein, called by TCRdb with MiXCR from the RACE reads. Among approximately 82,000 distinct CDR3 sequences listed, 6.6% were seen once. This rearrangement joins TRBV6-5 to TRBJ1-5; D is unresolved. The TCR comes from a woman aged 25 to 39 with alopecia areata. Some clones in this sample may be carry-over from other donors' samples. This specimen was whole blood, taken in connection with sensitization to the hapten diphenylcyclopropenone (DPC). CDR3 in amino acids: CASSYSRVGSSNQPQHF. CDR3 sequence (DNA): TGTGCCAGCAGTTACTCTAGGGTAGGGAGTAGCAATCAGCCCCAGCATTTT.